One sample yielded the 27 T cell receptor beta chains listed below, sequenced in a study of human T cells and chemical hapten exposure. Time point described: pre-sensitization, week 0. Noted treatment: therapeutic diphenylcyclopropenone sensitization with weekly scalp DPC. TCRdb called the RACE reads again in MiXCR, with one record for every CDR3 protein. This table holds tens of thousands of distinct CDR3 sequences, 9.6% found once. This specimen was whole blood, taken in connection with sensitization to the hapten diphenylcyclopropenone (DPC). Every receptor here comes from a woman in her thirties or forties with alopecia areata. Some clones in this sample may be carry-over from other donors' samples.

This clonotype occurred a few times. This chain connects TRBV7-7 to TRBJ2-5; D is perhaps TRBD2 (6 bases). The V end lost 5 bases, the J end lost 4 bases, and 17 bases lay between the germline ends. CDR1 is SSHAT, CDR2 FNYEAQ, per germline (reference sequence). The CDR3 is made up of 15 amino acids. The CDR3 DNA is TGTGCCAGCAGCAAATCAGGAGGGCGCCCAGAGACCCAGTACTTC. Amino acid sequence: CASSKSGGRPETQYF.

This sequence joins TRBV29-1 and TRBJ2-7, with a weak D call TRBD2 (6 bases). Trimming took 3 bases from V and 2 from J, leaving 14 bases between them. The CDR3 spans 14 residues. Germline lookup yields CDR1 SQVTM and CDR2 ANQGSEA. CDR3 sequence: CSVERDSGTYEQYF. The CDR3 DNA is TGCAGCGTTGAGCGGGACTCAGGAACCTACGAGCAGTACTTC.

The chain carries TRBV20-1 and TRBJ1-5; TRBD1 aligns across 10 bases. The CDR3 extends over 17 amino acids. The V gene's germline CDR1 is DFQATT and CDR2 SNEGSKA (reference sequence). The J segment lost 0 bases and the V segment lost 5 bases, leaving 10 bases of the junction unmatched. The CDR3 nucleotides read TGCAGTGCTCCTCACTCCGACAGGGGGCTTAGCAATCAGCCCCAGCATTTT. Translated: CSAPHSDRGLSNQPQHF.

This clonotype was counted between two and nine times. J is TRBJ1-6 and V is TRBV7-8; tentatively, D is TRBD1 (5 bases). Germline V CDR1 and CDR2: SGHVS, FQNEAQ. This CDR3 contains 15 residues. Deletions cut 2 bases from V and 10 bases from J, with 15 bases between. The CDR3 DNA sequence: TGTGCCAGCAGCTTAAGTCCTCCGGGGGGATCACCCCTCCACTTT. It codes for CASSLSPPGGSPLHF.

The rearrangement uses TRBV6-1 and TRBJ1-5; D call uncertain. Per germline, CDR1 MNHNS and CDR2 SASEGT. There are 13 residues in the CDR3. The V and J ends lost 8 bases and 2 bases respectively, with 10 bases between them. The CDR3 region is CASRREGNQPQHF. In DNA, the CDR3 is TGTGCCAGCCGAAGGGAGGGCAATCAGCCCCAGCATTTT.

At least ten counts were recorded for this clonotype. This chain links TRBV4-3 with TRBJ2-6; D is unclear. This CDR3 has 19 residues. Germline V gene data show CDR1 as LGHNA and CDR2 as YSLEER. With 0 bases removed from V and 2 bases from J, the gap between germline ends came to 17 bases. In DNA form, the CDR3 reads TGCGCCAGCAGCCAAGAGAAACCGATATTCTCGACTGGGGCCAACGTCCTGACTTTC. Translated: CASSQEKPIFSTGANVLTF.

This clonotype occurred many times. The CDR3 protein is CASSPYNEQFF. The DNA of the CDR3 is TGTGCCAGCAGCCCCTACAATGAGCAGTTCTTC. V usage is TRBV7-2 and J usage is TRBJ2-1, with D hard to call. In germline, CDR1 is SGHTA, CDR2 FQGNSA. V was clipped by 5 bases and J by 2 bases, with 1 base between them. CDR3 length: 11 residues.

This clonotype showed up many times. The rearrangement joins TRBV28 to TRBJ1-6; no clear D. Trimming took 6 bases from V and 0 from J, leaving 12 bases between them. The germline V gene encodes CDR1 MDHEN and CDR2 SYDVKM. This CDR3 has 16 residues. CDR3 loop: CASSASRSSYNSPLHF. The CDR3 bases are TGTGCCAGCAGCGCGTCCAGGAGCTCCTATAATTCACCCCTCCACTTT.

This clonotype was observed at least ten times. J is TRBJ2-3 and V is TRBV11-3; unclear D gene. The germline V gene has CDR1 SGHNT and CDR2 YENEEA. The CDR3 consists of 13 residues. V was shortened by 0 bases and J by 3 bases, with 4 bases between the two germline ends. As DNA, the CDR3 is TGTGCCAGCAGCTTAGATCGAACAGATACGCAGTATTTT. Amino acid sequence: CASSLDRTDTQYF.

This clonotype was counted ten times or more. The V and J genes are TRBV6-2 or TRBV6-3 and TRBJ2-5; a weak D match, TRBD2 (5 bases). Trimming removed 6 bases from V and 1 base from J, with 18 bases in between. Germline CDR1 is MNHEY and CDR2 is SVGEGT. The length of the CDR3 is 16 residues. CDR3 sequence: CASSYPFGGPQETQYF. Written as DNA, the CDR3 is TGTGCCAGCAGCTATCCGTTCGGCGGGCCCCAAGAGACCCAGTACTTC.

This clonotype was counted at least ten times. This sequence joins TRBV6-2 or TRBV6-3 and TRBJ2-1, with 10 bases lining up with TRBD2. The CDR3 has 14 amino acids. Germline trimming cut 6 bases from V and 4 bases from J; bases unmatched to any gene: 3. The germline gives CDR1 MNHEY, CDR2 SVGEGT. The CDR3 DNA is TGTGCCAGCAGCTTTAGCGGGGGGTACAATGAGCAGTTCTTC. This gives the protein CASSFSGGYNEQFF.

This clonotype came up a few times. The chain has TRBV6-2 or TRBV6-3 and TRBJ2-2, with TRBD1 matching over 8 bases. J gave up 4 bases and V 2 bases, and 9 bases lay outside the gene matches. Germline values: CDR1 MNHEY, CDR2 SVGEGT. This CDR3 contains 17 residues. The CDR3 nucleotides read TGTGCCAGCAGTTACCTTTGGGACAGGATAGTCACCGGGGAGCTGTTTTTT. It is translated as CASSYLWDRIVTGELFF.

This clonotype was counted many times. This rearrangement joins TRBV12-3 or TRBV12-4 to TRBJ2-3; D is possibly TRBD1 (6 bases). The CDR3 is 12 residues long. The ends were cut back, 6 bases at V and 3 bases at J, with 7 bases in the middle. CDR3 sequence: CASRGGTDTQYF. CDR3 bases: TGTGCCAGCAGAGGGGGAACAGATACGCAGTATTTT.

This clonotype was counted at least ten times. The chain links TRBV5-6 to TRBJ2-4; 8 positions match TRBD2. The germline CDR1 and CDR2 sequences are SGHDT and YYEEEE. The J segment lost 0 bases and the V segment lost 0 bases, leaving 8 bases of the junction unmatched. This CDR3 is 18 amino acids long. The DNA of the CDR3 is TGTGCCAGCAGCTTGGCCGCCGGGGGGGCATCAGCCAAAAACATTCAGTACTTC. Amino acids: CASSLAAGGASAKNIQYF.

This clonotype was detected many times. The chain combines TRBV5-1 with TRBJ2-1; possibly TRBD2 for D (5 bases). The CDR3 spans 15 residues. Deletions cut 4 bases from V and 0 bases from J, with 11 bases between. The germline gives CDR1 SGHRS, CDR2 YFSETQ. The DNA for the CDR3 is TGCGCCAGCAGCCCGGACTTCAGCTCCTACAATGAGCAGTTCTTC. Translated, it gives CASSPDFSSYNEQFF. Based on the CDR3 plus reference TRBV5-1 and TRBJ2-1, the full variable domain is KAGVTQTPRYLIKTRGQQVTLSCSPISGHRSVSWYQQTPGQGLQFLFEYFSETQRNKGNFPGRFSGRQFSNSRSEMNVSTLELGDSALYLCASSPDFSSYNEQFFGPGTRLTVL.

This clonotype was counted ten times or more. V gene TRBV24-1 combines with J gene TRBJ2-5, with TRBD2 matching 8 bases. This CDR3 has 14 amino acids. The J segment lost 1 base and the V segment lost 3 bases, leaving 0 bases of the junction unmatched. Germline V gene lookup returns CDR1 KGHDR and CDR2 SFDVKD. The CDR3: CATSDAGGQETQYF. The CDR3, as DNA: TGTGCCACCAGTGATGCGGGGGGCCAAGAGACCCAGTACTTC.

This clonotype was picked up a small number of times. The V and J genes are TRBV21-1 and TRBJ2-3; the table assigns TRBD2, which was not confirmed against the DNA. TRBV21-1 is tagged as a pseudogene. This CDR3 is built from 21 residues. CDR3 sequence: CASSTPEGGTSGGQSTDTQYF. Here the CDR3 DNA reads TGTGCCAGCAGCACGCCTGAAGGGGGAACTAGCGGGGGCCAGAGCACAGATACGCAGTATTTT.

This clonotype was detected many times. A read error may account for a junction end that differs from germline. The chain's CDR3 is CSGELQGNEQFF. In DNA form, the CDR3 reads TGCAGCGGTGAACTTCAGGGGAATGAGCAGTTCTTC. V usage is TRBV29-1 and J usage is TRBJ2-1; D is possibly TRBD1 (6 bases). Germline CDR1 is SQVTM and CDR2 is ANQGSEA. This CDR3 is built from 12 residues.

The chain joins TRBV5-6 to TRBJ2-5; TRBD2 aligns across 7 bases. The germline V gene has CDR1 SGHDT and CDR2 YYEEEE. V was clipped by 6 bases and J by 4 bases; unmatched bases: 9. This CDR3 contains 14 residues. The CDR3 protein is CASTIAGGGETQYF. DNA of the CDR3: TGTGCCAGCACCATTGCCGGCGGGGGAGAGACCCAGTACTTC.

V and J are TRBV4-2 and TRBJ1-4; TRBD1 agrees at 7 bases. The CDR3 has 16 amino acids. Losses at the gene ends were 0 bases for V and 8 bases for J; bases not matched to a gene: 9. CDR1 and CDR2 from the germline V gene are LGHNA and YNFKEQ. CDR3 sequence (DNA): TGTGCCAGCAGCCAAGATGCAGGACAGGCCTACGAAAAACTGTTTTTT. Encoded protein: CASSQDAGQAYEKLFF.

This clonotype was counted at least ten times. The chain uses TRBV7-9 and TRBJ2-7; D is possibly TRBD1 or TRBD2 (5 bases each). Between the trimmed V and J ends, which lost 4 bases and 4 bases, there was a span of 11 bases. This CDR3 is 13 amino acids long. Per germline, CDR1 SEHNR and CDR2 FQNEAQ (reference sequence). CDR3 sequence reads: CASSSGTSYEQYF. The CDR3 bases are TGTGCCAGCAGCTCCGGGACGTCGTACGAGCAGTACTTC.

This clonotype was found many times. CDR3 DNA sequence: TGTGCCAGCAGCTTGGAAAGACTCTACGAGCAGTACTTC. Encoded protein: CASSLERLYEQYF. The chain has TRBV7-2 and TRBJ2-7; D uncertain. Germline V lookup: CDR1 SGHTA, CDR2 FQGNSA. V shed 3 bases and J shed 3 bases, with 9 bases lying between them. This CDR3 has 13 residues.

The chain recombines TRBV6-5 with TRBJ2-1; tentative D call: TRBD2 (5 bases). Germline CDR1 and CDR2: MNHEY and SVGAGI. The CDR3 runs 13 residues. V was pared by 7 bases and J by 9 bases, with 16 bases between. CDR3 coding DNA: TGTGCCAGCAATCCCGGGGTGTCCGGTGAGCAGTTCTTC. Amino acid sequence: CASNPGVSGEQFF.

Ten or more counts support this clonotype. This chain uses TRBV4-3 with TRBJ2-7; D uncertain. With 6 bases removed from V and 2 bases from J, the gap between germline ends came to 17 bases. The CDR3 has 15 amino acids. Germline V gene data show CDR1 as LGHNA and CDR2 as YSLEER. DNA of the CDR3: TGCGCCAGCAGTTACCTGCTAGGAATAACCTACGAGCAGTACTTC. It is translated as CASSYLLGITYEQYF.

This clonotype was seen many times. The CDR3: CASSPPNTGELFF. CDR3 nucleotide sequence: TGTGCCAGCTCACCACCCAACACCGGGGAGCTGTTTTTT. The genes are TRBV18 and TRBJ2-2; D is uncertain. The CDR3 sequence is 13 residues long. Per germline, CDR1 KGHSH and CDR2 LQKENI. Trimming shortened V by 0 bases and J by 2 bases, and 1 base separated the two germline ends.

This clonotype showed up just a few times. The chain employs TRBV20-1 and TRBJ2-5; 12 bases map to TRBD2. Germline V gives CDR1 DFQATT, CDR2 SNEGSKA (reference sequence). Germline trimming cut 1 base from V and 1 base from J; bases unmatched to any gene: 4. This CDR3 spans 16 amino acids. CDR3 sequence reads: CSARATSGGRQETQYF. The CDR3 DNA follows: TGCAGTGCTAGAGCGACTAGCGGGGGACGCCAAGAGACCCAGTACTTC.

This chain joins TRBV7-9 and TRBJ2-3; D is unresolved. Trimming left V 5 bases short and J 6 bases short, with 6 bases between. The CDR3 runs 11 residues. Looked up from germline, CDR1 is SEHNR and CDR2 is FQNEAQ (reference sequence). CDR3 in amino acids: CASSRLDTQYF. The CDR3 DNA reads TGTGCCAGCAGCCGGCTGGATACGCAGTATTTT.